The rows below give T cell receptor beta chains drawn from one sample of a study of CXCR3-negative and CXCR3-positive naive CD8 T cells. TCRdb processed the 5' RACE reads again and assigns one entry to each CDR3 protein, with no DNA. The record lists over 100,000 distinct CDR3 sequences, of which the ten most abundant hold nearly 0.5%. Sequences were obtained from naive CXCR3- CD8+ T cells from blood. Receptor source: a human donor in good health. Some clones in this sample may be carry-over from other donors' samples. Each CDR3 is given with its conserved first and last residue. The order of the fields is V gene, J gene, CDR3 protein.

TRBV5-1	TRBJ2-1	CASSLVPDAYNEQFF
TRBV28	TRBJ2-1	CASSLFGFGGWGGVHSGDEQFF
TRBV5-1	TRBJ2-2	CASSSRLAGTNTGELFF
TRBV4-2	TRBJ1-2	CASSQTPTGGSGYTF
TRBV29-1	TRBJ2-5	CSFGLRNLQETQYF
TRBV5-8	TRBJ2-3	CASSPLTGGATDTQYF
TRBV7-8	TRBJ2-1	CASSLGGLYNEQFF
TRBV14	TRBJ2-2	CASSLVIGPATGELFF
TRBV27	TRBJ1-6	CASSMGNSPLHF
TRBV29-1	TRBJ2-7	CSVETDTNYEQYF
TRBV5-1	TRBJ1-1	CASSLVRFPNTEAFF
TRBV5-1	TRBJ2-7	CASRPDVLAGGPYEQYF
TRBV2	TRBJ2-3	CASSEDQGVGTDTQYF
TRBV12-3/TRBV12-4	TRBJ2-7	CASSLSGYAYKQYF
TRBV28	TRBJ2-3	CASTIREGSADTQYF
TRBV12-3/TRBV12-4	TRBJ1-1	CASISSVNTEAFF
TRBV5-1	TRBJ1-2	CASSWTGGGYTF
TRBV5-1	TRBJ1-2	CASSSAWGAADYGYTF
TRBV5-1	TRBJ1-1	CASSPALSTEAFF
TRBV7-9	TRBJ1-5	CASSKDRTTSNRPQHF
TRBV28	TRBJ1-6	CASSLSGGLSSYNSPLHF
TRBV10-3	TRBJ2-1	CAISESVSGSSYNEQFF
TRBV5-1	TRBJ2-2	CASPWDGGTGELFF
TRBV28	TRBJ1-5	CASNGQGAHQPQHF
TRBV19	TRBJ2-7	CASSYGTGGLYEQYF
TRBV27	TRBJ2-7	CASSLRTGGSEQYF
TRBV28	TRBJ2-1	CASSLVASLWYNEQFF
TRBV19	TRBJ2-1	CASSLSSGWYNEQFF
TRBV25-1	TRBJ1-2	CASSELNRGGYTF
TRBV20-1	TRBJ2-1	CSAPLPSGTTYNEQFF
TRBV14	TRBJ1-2	CASSRSSTGKDYGYTF
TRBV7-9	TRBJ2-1	CASSLAGGVISYNEQFF
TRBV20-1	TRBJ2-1	CSASRDSWNEQFF
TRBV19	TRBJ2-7	CASSIGTGYYEQYF
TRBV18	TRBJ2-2	CASSPRQTTNTGELFF
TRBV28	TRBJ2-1	CASSFFMRRGGMARNEQFF
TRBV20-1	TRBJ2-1	CSAHPDWTSGDPNEQFF
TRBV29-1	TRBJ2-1	CSVGLDRDPYNEQFF
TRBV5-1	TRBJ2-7	CASSPVPGTGFNEQYF
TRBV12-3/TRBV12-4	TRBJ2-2	CASSVSSGGGELFF
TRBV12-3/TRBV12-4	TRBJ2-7	CASSSGGAQGGYEQYF
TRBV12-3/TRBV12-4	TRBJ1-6	CASTTDRSSYNSPLHF
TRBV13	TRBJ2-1	CASSLLSGGDYNEQFF
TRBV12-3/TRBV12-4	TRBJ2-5	CASRQGNQETQYF
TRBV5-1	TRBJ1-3	CASSLAGRSGNTIYF
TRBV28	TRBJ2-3	CASSLRDTDTQYF
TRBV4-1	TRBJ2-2	CASSPDRGTGELFF